This T cell receptor beta chain appears in the sequencing data of a study of T cells in Graves' hyperthyroidism and ophthalmopathy. Ophthalmopathy in the patients scored at least 3 on Clinical Activity Score and at least 4 on NOSPECS grade, lasting under 3 months. The investigators amplified TCR beta CDR3 regions from RNA transcripts. A first-round RT-PCR of the TCR CDR3 used the HTBI primer set. TCRdb used MiXCR to reprocess the multiplex PCR reads, holding one entry per CDR3 protein. The data hold about 380,000 distinct CDR3 sequences, with less than 20% observed a single time. This clonotype was recorded many times. The sequence was collected from a man younger than 35 with Graves' ophthalmopathy. Specimen: blood.

CDR3 region: CASSYAASSVSHEQYF. Here the CDR3 DNA reads TGTGCCAGCAGTTACGCGGCGTCTAGCGTGTCCCACGAGCAGTACTTC. V usage is TRBV6-5 and J usage is TRBJ2-7; D is possibly TRBD2 (6 bases). CDR3 size: 16 residues. V gave up 2 bases and J gave up 5 bases, with 19 bases separating them. Germline V gene sequence: CDR1 MNHEY, CDR2 SVGAGI.